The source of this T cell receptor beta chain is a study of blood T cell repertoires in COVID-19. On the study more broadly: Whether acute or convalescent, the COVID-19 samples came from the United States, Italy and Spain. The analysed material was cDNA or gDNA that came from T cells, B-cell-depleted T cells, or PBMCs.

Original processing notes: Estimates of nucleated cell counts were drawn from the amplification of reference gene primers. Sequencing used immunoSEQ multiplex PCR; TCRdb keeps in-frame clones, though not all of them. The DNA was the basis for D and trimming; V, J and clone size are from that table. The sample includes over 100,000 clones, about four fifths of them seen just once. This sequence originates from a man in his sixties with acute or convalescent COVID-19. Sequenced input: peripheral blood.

The CDR3 loop reads CASSLGRNYGYTF. The CDR3 DNA is TGTGCCAGCAGCTTGGGGCGGAACTATGGCTACACCTTC. The chain employs TRBV5-6 and TRBJ1-2, with no clear D. Germline V gives CDR1 SGHDT, CDR2 YYEEEE. The CDR3 consists of 13 residues. The V and J ends lost 0 bases and 2 bases respectively, with 5 bases between them.